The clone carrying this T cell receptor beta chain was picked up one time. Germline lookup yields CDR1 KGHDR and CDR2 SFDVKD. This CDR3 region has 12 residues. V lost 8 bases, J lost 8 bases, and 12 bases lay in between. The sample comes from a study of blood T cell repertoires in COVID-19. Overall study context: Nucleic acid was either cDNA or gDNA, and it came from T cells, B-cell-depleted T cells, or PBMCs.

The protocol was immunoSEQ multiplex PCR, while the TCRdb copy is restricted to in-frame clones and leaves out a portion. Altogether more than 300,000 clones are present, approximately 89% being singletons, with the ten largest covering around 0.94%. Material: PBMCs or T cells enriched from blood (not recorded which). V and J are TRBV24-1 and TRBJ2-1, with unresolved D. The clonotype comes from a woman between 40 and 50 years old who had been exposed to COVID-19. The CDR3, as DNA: TGTGCCACCACCTCTGGAGTCCATGAGCAGTTCTTC. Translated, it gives CATTSGVHEQFF.